One and the same sample provided the 8 T cell receptor beta chains below, sequenced in a study of cytomegalovirus exposure and HLA in healthy donors. Measured with immunoSEQ multiplex PCR; TCRdb has only the in-frame clones, and not every one. The data hold some 140,000 clones, with 80% to 90% observed a single time. Source material: PBMCs. The receptors derive from a woman between 25 and 40 years old in good health and CMV-seropositive.

The genes are TRBV29-1 and TRBJ2-5, with D uncertain. The CDR3 runs 13 residues. Deletions cut 6 bases from V and 1 base from J, with 12 bases between. Germline V gene sequence: CDR1 SQVTM, CDR2 ANQGSEA. Here the CDR3 DNA reads TGCAGCGTAGTCCTACCTAGCCAAGAGACCCAGTACTTC. This gives the protein CSVVLPSQETQYF.

V and J are TRBV5-1 and TRBJ2-1; 9 bases line up with TRBD1. Trimming at V came to 5 bases and at J to 6 bases, leaving 0 bases not matched to a gene. CDR3 size: 12 residues. Germline V gene lookup returns CDR1 SGHRS and CDR2 YFSETQ. The CDR3 DNA reads as TGCGCCAGCAGGGACAGGGGCAATGAGCAGTTCTTC. This sequence encodes CASRDRGNEQFF.

The chain recombines TRBV7-8 with TRBJ2-7, with 8 nucleotides matching TRBD1. In germline, CDR1 is SGHVS, CDR2 FQNEAQ. There are 12 residues in the CDR3. The J segment lost 6 bases and the V segment lost 5 bases, leaving 3 bases of the junction unmatched. The CDR3 protein is CASSPTGGEQYF. CDR3 nucleotide sequence: TGTGCCAGCAGCCCTACAGGGGGCGAGCAGTACTTC.

V is TRBV20-1 and J is TRBJ1-1, with D hard to call. This CDR3 has 11 amino acids. The V gene lost 6 bases and the J gene lost 9 bases, with 14 bases spanning the gap. The germline CDR1 and CDR2 sequences are DFQATT and SNEGSKA (reference sequence). The CDR3, as DNA: TGCAGTGCCCGGGCGGGCGGTAAAGCTTTCTTT. Encoded protein: CSARAGGKAFF.

The chain joins TRBV28 to TRBJ1-5; TRBD1 might be the D (5 bases). This CDR3 is 14 amino acids long. Germline CDR1 is MDHEN and CDR2 is SYDVKM. Between the trimmed V and J ends, which lost 7 bases and 5 bases, there was a span of 15 bases. Written as DNA, the CDR3 is TGTGCCAGCACCCTCGCGGGGCCTCATCAGCCCCAGCATTTT. Translation gives CASTLAGPHQPQHF.

The table lists this clone with a few counts. The chain joins TRBV7-2 to TRBJ2-1, with TRBD2 matching 11 bases. The CDR3 covers 15 residues. The germline V gene encodes CDR1 SGHTA and CDR2 FQGNSA. After removal of 2 bases from V and 3 bases from J, the junction contained 0 bases not matched to a gene. CDR3 protein: CASSLTSGGYNEQFF. Here the CDR3 DNA reads TGTGCCAGCAGCTTAACTAGCGGGGGCTACAATGAGCAGTTCTTC.

The V and J genes are TRBV4-1 and TRBJ1-5; 7 bases are a match to TRBD1. The CDR3 has 14 amino acids. V trimming: 5 bases; J trimming: 8 bases; junction bases outside the gene matches: 9. Looked up from germline, CDR1 is MGHRA and CDR2 is YSYEKL. The CDR3 loop reads CASSSLTGLEPQHF. The DNA for the CDR3 is TGCGCCAGCAGCTCCCTGACAGGGTTGGAGCCCCAGCATTTT.

The rearrangement links TRBV2 to TRBJ2-7, with 8 bases lining up with TRBD1. This CDR3 is built from 13 residues. Germline V CDR1 and CDR2: SNHLY, FYNNEI. After removal of 7 bases from V and 6 bases from J, the junction contained 8 bases not matched to a gene. The CDR3 region is CASTDGTGGEQYF. CDR3 bases: TGTGCCAGCACTGACGGGACAGGCGGCGAGCAGTACTTC.